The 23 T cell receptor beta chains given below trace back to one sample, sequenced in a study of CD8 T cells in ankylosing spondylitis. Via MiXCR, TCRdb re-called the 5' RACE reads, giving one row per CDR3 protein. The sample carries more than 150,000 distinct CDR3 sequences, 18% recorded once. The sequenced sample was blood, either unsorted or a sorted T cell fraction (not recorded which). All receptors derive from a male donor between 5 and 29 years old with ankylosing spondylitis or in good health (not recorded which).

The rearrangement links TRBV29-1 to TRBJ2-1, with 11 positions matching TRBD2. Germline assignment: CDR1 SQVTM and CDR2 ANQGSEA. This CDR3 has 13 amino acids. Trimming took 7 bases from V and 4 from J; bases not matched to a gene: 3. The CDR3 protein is CSGIAGGYNEQFF. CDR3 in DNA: TGCAGCGGGATAGCGGGAGGGTACAATGAGCAGTTCTTC.

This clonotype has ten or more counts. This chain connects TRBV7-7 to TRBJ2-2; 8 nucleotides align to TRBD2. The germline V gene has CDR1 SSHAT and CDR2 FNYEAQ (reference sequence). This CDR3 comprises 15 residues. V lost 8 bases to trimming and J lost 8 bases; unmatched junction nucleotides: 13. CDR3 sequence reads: CASARGAGVPGELFF. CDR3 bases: TGTGCCAGCGCCAGGGGAGCGGGAGTCCCAGGGGAGCTGTTTTTT.

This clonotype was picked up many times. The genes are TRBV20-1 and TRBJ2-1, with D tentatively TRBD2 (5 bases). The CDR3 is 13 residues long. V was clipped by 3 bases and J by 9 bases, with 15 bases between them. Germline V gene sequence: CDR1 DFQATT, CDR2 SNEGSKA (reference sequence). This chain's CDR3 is CSASSTRNSEQFF. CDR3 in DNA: TGCAGTGCTAGTTCAACTAGGAACTCTGAGCAGTTCTTC.

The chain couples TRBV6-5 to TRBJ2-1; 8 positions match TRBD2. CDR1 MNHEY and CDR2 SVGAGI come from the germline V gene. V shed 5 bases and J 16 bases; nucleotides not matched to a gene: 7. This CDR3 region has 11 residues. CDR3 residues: CASSAGTSLFF. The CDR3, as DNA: TGTGCCAGCAGTGCGGGGACTAGTCTATTCTTC.

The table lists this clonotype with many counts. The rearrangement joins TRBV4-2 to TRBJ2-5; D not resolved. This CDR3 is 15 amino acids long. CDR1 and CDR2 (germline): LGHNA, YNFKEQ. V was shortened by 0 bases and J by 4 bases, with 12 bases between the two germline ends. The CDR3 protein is CASSQEPRSLETQYF. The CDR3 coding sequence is TGTGCCAGCAGCCAAGAACCCCGTAGTTTAGAGACCCAGTACTTC.

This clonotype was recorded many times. Here the CDR3 reads CASSHSSGTRGETQYF. The CDR3 DNA reads TGCGCCAGCAGCCACTCCTCCGGGACGAGAGGAGAGACCCAGTACTTC. This sequence joins TRBV4-3 and TRBJ2-5; D possibly uses TRBD1 or TRBD2 (5 bases each). CDR3 length equals 16 residues. Trimming removed 3 bases at V and 4 bases at J, with 18 bases between. Germline V lookup: CDR1 LGHNA, CDR2 YSLEER.

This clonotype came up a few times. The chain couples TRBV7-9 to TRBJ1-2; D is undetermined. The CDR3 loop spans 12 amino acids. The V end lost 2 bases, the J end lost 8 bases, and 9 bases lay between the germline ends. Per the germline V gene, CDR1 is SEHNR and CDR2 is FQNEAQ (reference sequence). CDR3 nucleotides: TGTGCCAGCAGCTTAAGAGTGGGGGGCTACACCTTC. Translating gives CASSLRVGGYTF.

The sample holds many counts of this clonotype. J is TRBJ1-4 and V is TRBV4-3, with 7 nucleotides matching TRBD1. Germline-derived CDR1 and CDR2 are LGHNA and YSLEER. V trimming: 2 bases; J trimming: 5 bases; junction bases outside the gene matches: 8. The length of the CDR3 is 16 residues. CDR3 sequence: CASSQHTGDLNEKLFF. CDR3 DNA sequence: TGCGCCAGCAGCCAACACACAGGGGATTTGAATGAAAAACTGTTTTTT.

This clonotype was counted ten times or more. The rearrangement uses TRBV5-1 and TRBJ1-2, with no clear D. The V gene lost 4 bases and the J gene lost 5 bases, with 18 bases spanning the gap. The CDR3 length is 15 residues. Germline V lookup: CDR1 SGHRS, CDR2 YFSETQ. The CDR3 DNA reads TGCGCCAGCAGCCTTGGCCACGTCGAATTATATGGCTACACCTTC. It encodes CASSLGHVELYGYTF. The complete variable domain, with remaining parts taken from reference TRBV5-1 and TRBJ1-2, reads KAGVTQTPRYLIKTRGQQVTLSCSPISGHRSVSWYQQTPGQGLQFLFEYFSETQRNKGNFPGRFSGRQFSNSRSEMNVSTLELGDSALYLCASSLGHVELYGYTFGSGTRLTVV.

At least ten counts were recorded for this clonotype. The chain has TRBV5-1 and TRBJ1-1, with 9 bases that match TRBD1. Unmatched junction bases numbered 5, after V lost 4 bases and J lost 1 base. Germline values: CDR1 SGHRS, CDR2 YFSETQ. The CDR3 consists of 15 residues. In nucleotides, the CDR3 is TGCGCCAGCAGCCCAGGGACAGGGAGGAACACTGAAGCTTTCTTT. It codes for CASSPGTGRNTEAFF.

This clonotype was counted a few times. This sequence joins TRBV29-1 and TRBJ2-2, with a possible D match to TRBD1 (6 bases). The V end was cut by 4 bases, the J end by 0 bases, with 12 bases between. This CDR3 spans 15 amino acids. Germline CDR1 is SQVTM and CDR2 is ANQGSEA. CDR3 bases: TGCAGCGTTGCGGTGGGGGCAGCGAACACCGGGGAGCTGTTTTTT. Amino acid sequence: CSVAVGAANTGELFF.

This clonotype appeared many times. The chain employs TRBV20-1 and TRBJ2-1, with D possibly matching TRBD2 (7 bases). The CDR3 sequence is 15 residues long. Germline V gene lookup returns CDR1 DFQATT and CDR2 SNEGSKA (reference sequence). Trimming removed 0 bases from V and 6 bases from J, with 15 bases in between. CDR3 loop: CSARDGGGFGNEQFF. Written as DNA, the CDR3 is TGCAGTGCTAGAGATGGCGGGGGCTTCGGCAATGAGCAGTTCTTC.

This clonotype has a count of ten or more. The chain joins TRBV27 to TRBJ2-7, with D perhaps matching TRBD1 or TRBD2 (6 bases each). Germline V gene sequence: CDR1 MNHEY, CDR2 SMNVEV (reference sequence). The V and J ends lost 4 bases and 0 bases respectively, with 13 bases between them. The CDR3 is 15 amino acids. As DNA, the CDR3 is TGTGCCAGCAGTTCCCGAGGAGGGGGCTCCTACGAGCAGTACGTC. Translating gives CASSSRGGGSYEQYV.

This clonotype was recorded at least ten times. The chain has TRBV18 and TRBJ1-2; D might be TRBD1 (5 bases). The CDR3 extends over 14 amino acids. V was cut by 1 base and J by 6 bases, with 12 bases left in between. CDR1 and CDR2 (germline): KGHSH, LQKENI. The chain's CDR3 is CASSPQGLGNGYTF. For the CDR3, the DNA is TGTGCCAGCTCACCACAGGGGCTTGGGAATGGCTACACCTTC.

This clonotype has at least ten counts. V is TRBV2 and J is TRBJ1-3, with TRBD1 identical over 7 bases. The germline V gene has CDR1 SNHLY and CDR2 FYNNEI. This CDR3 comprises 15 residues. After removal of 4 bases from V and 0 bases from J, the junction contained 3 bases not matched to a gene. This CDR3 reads CASSGGQSSGNTIYF. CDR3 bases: TGTGCCAGCAGTGGGGGACAGAGCTCTGGAAACACCATATATTTT. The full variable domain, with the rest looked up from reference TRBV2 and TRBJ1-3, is EPEVTQTPSHQVTQMGQEVILRCVPISNHLYFYWYRQILGQKVEFLVSFYNNEISEKSEIFDDQFSVERPDGSNFTLKIRSTKLEDSAMYFCASSGGQSSGNTIYFGEGSWLTVV.

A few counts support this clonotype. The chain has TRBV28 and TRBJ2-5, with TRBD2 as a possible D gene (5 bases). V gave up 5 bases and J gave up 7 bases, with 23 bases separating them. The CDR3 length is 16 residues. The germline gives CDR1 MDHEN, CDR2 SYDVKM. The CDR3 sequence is CASSLSWYLGRGTQYF. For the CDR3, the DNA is TGTGCCAGCAGTCTATCCTGGTATCTAGGTCGGGGGACCCAGTACTTC.

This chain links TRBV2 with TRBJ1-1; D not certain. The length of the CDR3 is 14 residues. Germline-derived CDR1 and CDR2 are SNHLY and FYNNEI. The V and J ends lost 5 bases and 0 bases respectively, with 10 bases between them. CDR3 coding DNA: TGTGCCAGCAGTCCGAATGCATTGAACACTGAAGCTTTCTTT. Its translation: CASSPNALNTEAFF.

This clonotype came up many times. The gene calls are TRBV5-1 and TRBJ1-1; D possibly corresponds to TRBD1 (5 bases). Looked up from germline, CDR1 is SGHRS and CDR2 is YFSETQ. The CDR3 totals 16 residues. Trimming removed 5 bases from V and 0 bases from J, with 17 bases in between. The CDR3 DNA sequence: TGCGCCAGCAGTCTGGGGGGGAATGTGATGAACACTGAAGCTTTCTTT. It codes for CASSLGGNVMNTEAFF.

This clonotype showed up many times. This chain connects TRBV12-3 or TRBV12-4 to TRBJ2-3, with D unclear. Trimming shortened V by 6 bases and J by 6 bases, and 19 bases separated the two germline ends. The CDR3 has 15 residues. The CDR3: CASRISGGIRDTQYF. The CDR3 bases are TGTGCCAGCAGAATATCGGGCGGTATAAGGGATACGCAGTATTTT.

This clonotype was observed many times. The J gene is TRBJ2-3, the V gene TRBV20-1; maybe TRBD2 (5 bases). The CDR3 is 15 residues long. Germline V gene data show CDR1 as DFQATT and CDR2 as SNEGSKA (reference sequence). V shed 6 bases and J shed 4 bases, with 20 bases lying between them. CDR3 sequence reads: CSAALLADTSDTQYF. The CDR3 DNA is TGCAGTGCGGCGTTGCTAGCAGACACATCAGATACGCAGTATTTT.

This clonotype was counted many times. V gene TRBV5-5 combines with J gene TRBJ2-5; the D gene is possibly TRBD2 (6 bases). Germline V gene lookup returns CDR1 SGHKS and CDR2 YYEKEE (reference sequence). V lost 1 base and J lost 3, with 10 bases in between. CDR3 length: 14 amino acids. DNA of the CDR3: TGTGCCAGCAGCTTGCTCTCGGGGGAAGAGACCCAGTACTTC. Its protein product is CASSLLSGEETQYF.

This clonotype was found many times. The chain's CDR3 is CASSQEAGLGTGELFF. DNA for the CDR3: TGCGCCAGCAGCCAAGAGGCCGGGCTAGGCACCGGGGAGCTGTTTTTT. The rearrangement uses TRBV4-1 and TRBJ2-2; D remains unclear. The V and J ends lost 0 bases and 4 bases respectively, with 12 bases between them. The germline gives CDR1 MGHRA, CDR2 YSYEKL. There are 16 residues in the CDR3.

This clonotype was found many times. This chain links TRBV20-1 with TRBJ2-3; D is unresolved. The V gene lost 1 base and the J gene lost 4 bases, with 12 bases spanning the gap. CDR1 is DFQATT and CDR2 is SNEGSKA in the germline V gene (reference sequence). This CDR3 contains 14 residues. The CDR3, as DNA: TGCAGTGCTAGAGGTTTGGTCAGACCAGATACGCAGTATTTT. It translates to CSARGLVRPDTQYF.